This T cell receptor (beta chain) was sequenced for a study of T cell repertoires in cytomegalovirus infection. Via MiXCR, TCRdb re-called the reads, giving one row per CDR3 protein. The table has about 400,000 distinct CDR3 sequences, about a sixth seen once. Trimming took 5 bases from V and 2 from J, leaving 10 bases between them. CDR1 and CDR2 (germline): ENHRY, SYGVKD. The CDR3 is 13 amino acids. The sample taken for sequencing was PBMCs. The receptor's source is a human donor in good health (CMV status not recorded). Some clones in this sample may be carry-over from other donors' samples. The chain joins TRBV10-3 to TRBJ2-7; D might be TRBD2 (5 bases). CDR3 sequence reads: CAISNGVPYEQYF. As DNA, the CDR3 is TGTGCCATCAGTAACGGGGTTCCCTACGAGCAGTACTTC.